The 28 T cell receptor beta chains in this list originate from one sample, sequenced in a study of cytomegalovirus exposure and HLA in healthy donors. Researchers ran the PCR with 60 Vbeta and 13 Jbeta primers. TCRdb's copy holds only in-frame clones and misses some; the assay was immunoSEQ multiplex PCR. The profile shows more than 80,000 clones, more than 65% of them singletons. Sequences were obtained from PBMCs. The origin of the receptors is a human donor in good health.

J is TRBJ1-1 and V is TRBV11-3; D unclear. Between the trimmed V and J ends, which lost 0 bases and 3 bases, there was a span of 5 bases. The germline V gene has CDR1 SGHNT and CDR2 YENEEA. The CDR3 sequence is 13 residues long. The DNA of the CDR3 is TGTGCCAGCAGCTTAGATGCGTACACTGAAGCTTTCTTT. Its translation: CASSLDAYTEAFF.

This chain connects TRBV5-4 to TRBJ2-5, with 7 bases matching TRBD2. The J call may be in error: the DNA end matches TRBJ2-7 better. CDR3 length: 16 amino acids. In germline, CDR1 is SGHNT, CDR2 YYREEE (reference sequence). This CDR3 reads CASSSGGPPRTYEQYF. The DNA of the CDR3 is TGTGCCAGCAGCTCGGGGGGACCCCCGAGAACCTACGAGCAGTACTTC.

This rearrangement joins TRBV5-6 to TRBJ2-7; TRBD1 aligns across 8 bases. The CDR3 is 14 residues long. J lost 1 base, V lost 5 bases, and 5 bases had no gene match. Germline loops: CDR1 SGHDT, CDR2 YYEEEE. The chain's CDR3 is CASRPTGASYEQYF. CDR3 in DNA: TGTGCCAGCAGGCCGACAGGGGCTTCCTACGAGCAGTACTTC.

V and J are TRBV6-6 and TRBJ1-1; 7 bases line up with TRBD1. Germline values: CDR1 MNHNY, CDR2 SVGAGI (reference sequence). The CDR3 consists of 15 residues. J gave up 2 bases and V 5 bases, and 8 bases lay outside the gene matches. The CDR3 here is CASSPLQGYNTEAFF. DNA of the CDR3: TGTGCCAGCAGTCCCCTACAGGGGTATAACACTGAAGCTTTCTTT.

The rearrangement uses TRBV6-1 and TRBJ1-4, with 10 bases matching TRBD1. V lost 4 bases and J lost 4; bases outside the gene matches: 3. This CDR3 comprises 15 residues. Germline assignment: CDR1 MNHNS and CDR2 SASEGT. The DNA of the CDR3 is TGTGCCAGCAGTGGATGGGACAGGGGTAATGAAAAACTGTTTTTT. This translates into CASSGWDRGNEKLFF.

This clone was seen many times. CDR3 DNA: TGTGCCAGCAGCCCCTCGGTAGCGTGGAACACCGGGGAGCTGTTTTTT. Protein product: CASSPSVAWNTGELFF. V is TRBV7-9 and J is TRBJ2-2; D may be TRBD2 (5 bases). The V and J ends lost 5 bases and 1 base respectively, with 14 bases between them. The CDR3 has 16 amino acids. Germline V gene lookup returns CDR1 SEHNR and CDR2 FQNEAQ (reference sequence).

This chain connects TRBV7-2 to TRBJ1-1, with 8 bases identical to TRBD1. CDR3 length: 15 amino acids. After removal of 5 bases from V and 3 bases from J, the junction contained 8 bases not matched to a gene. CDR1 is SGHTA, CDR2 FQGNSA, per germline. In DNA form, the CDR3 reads TGTGCCAGCAGCGTCCGACAGGGGTTACACACTGAAGCTTTCTTT. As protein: CASSVRQGLHTEAFF. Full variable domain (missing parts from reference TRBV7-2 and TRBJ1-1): GAGVSQSPSNKVTEKGKDVELRCDPISGHTALYWYRQSLGQGLEFLIYFQGNSAPDKSGLPSDRFSAERTGGSVSTLTIQRTQQEDSAVYLCASSVRQGLHTEAFFGQGTRLTVV.

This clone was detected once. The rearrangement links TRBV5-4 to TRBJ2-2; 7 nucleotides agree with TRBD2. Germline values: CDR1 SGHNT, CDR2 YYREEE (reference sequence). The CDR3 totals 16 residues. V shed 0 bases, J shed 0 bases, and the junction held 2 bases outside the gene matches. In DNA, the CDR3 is TGTGCCAGCAGCTTGGCGGGAGGAGCGAACACCGGGGAGCTGTTTTTT. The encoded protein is CASSLAGGANTGELFF.

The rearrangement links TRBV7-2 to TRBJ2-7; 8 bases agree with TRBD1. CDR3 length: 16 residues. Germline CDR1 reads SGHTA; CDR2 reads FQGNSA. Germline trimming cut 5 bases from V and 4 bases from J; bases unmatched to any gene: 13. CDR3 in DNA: TGTGCCAGCAGCCCACGAGGGACAGGTATGAGATACGAGCAGTACTTC. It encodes CASSPRGTGMRYEQYF.

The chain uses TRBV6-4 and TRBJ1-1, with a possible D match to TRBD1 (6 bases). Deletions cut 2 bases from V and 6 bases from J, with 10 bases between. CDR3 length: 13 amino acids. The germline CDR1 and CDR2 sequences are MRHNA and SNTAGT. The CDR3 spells CASSDRGNAEAFF. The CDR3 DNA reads TGTGCCAGCAGTGACAGGGGGAATGCTGAAGCTTTCTTT.

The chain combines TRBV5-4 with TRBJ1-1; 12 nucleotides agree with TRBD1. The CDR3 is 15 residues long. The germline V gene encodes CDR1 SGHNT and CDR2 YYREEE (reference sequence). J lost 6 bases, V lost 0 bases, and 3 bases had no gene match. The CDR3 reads CASSLAGTGGSEAFF. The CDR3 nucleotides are TGTGCCAGCAGCTTGGCCGGGACAGGGGGCTCTGAAGCTTTCTTT. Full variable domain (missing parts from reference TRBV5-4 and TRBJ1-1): ETGVTQSPTHLIKTRGQQVTLRCSSQSGHNTVSWYQQALGQGPQFIFQYYREEENGRGNFPPRFSGLQFPNYSSELNVNALELDDSALYLCASSLAGTGGSEAFFGQGTRLTVV.

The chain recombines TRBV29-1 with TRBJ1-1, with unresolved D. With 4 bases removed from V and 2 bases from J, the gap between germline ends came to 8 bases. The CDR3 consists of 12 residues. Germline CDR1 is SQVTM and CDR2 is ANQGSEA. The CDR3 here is CSVGGRNTEAFF. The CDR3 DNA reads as TGCAGCGTTGGCGGGAGAAACACTGAAGCTTTCTTT.

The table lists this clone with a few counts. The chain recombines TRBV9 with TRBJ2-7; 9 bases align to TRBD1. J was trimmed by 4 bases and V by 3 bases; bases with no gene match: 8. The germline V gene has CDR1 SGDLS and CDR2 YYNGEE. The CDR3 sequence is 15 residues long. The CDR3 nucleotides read TGTGCCAGCAGCGGGAGGGGGACAGGGAATTACGAGCAGTACTTC. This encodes CASSGRGTGNYEQYF.

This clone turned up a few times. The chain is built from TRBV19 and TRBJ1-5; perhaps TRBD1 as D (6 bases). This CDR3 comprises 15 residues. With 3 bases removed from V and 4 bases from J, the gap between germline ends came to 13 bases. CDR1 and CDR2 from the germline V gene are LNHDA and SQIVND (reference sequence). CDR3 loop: CASSIGRGRNQPQHF. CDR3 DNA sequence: TGTGCCAGTAGTATTGGCAGGGGACGGAATCAGCCCCAGCATTTT.

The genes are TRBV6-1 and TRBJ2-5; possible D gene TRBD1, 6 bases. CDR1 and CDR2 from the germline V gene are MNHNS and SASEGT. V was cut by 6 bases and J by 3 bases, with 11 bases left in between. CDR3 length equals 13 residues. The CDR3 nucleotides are TGTGCCAGCAGGACAGACAGGAAAGAGACCCAGTACTTC. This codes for CASRTDRKETQYF.

CDR3 in DNA: TGTGCCAGCAGTTACCCTAGCGGGGTCACCGGGGAGCTGTTTTTT. Translated: CASSYPSGVTGELFF. The rearrangement links TRBV6-6 to TRBJ2-2; 9 bases line up with TRBD2. J lost 4 bases, V lost 2 bases, and 2 bases had no gene match. The CDR3 spans 15 residues. Germline CDR1 and CDR2: MNHNY and SVGAGI (reference sequence).

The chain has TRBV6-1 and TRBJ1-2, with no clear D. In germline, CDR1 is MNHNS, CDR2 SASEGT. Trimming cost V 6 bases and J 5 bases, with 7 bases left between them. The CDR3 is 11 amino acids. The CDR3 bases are TGTGCCAGCAGGGAGGCGTATGGCTACACCTTC. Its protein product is CASREAYGYTF.

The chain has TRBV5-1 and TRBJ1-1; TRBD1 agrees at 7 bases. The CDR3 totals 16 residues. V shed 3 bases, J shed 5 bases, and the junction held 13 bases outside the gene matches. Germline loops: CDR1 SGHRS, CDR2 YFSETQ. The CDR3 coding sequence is TGCGCCAGCAGCTCAGCAGGGGGAATGGTTTTGACTGAAGCTTTCTTT. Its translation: CASSSAGGMVLTEAFF.

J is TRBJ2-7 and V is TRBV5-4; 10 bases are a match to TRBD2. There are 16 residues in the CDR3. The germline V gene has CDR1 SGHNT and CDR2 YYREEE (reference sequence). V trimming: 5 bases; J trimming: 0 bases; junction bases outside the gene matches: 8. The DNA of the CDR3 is TGTGCCAGCAGGGACTGGACTAGCGGAAGCTCCTACGAGCAGTACTTC. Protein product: CASRDWTSGSSYEQYF.

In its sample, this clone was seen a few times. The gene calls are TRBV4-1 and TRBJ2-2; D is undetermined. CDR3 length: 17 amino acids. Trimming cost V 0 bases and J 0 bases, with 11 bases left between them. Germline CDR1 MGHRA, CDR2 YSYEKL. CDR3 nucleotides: TGCGCCAGCAGCCAAGATCTCGCCAGGACGAACACCGGGGAGCTGTTTTTT. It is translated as CASSQDLARTNTGELFF.

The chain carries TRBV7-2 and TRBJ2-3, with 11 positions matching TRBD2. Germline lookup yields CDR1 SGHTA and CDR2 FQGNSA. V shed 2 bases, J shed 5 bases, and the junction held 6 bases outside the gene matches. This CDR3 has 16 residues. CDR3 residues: CASSLLAGGSVDTQYF. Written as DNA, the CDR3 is TGTGCCAGCAGCTTACTAGCGGGAGGTTCCGTAGATACGCAGTATTTT.

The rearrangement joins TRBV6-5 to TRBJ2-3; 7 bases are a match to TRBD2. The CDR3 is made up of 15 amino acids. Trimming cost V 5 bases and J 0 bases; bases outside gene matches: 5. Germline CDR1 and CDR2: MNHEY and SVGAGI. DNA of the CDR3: TGTGCCAGCAGTCCCCGGGACTACAGCACAGATACGCAGTATTTT. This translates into CASSPRDYSTDTQYF.

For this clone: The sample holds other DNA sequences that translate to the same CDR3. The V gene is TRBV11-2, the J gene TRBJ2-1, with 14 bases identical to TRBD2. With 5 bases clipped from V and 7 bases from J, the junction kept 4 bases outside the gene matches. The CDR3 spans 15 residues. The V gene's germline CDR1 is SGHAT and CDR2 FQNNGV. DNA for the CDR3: TGTGCCAGCAGCCCGGGACTAGCGGGAGCAAATGAGCAGTTCTTC. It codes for CASSPGLAGANEQFF.

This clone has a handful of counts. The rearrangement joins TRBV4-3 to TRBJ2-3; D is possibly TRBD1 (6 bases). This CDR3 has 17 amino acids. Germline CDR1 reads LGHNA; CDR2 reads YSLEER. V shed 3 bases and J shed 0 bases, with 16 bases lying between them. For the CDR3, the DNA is TGCGCCAGCAGCCAGAACCCTTTGGGGGCTAGCACAGATACGCAGTATTTT. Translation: CASSQNPLGASTDTQYF.

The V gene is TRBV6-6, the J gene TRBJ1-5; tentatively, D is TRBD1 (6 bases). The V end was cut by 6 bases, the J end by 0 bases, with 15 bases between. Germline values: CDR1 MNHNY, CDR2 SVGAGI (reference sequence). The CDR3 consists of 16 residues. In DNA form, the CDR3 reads TGTGCCAGCAGGCCCACAGGGAATGGTAGCAATCAGCCCCAGCATTTT. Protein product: CASRPTGNGSNQPQHF.

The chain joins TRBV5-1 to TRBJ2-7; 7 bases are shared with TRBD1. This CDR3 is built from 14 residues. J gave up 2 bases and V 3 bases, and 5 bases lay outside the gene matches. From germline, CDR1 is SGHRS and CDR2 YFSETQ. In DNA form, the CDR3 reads TGCGCCAGCAGCTCGCCCGGGACAGCCTACGAGCAGTACTTC. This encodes CASSSPGTAYEQYF. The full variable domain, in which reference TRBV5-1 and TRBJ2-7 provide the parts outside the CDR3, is KAGVTQTPRYLIKTRGQQVTLSCSPISGHRSVSWYQQTPGQGLQFLFEYFSETQRNKGNFPGRFSGRQFSNSRSEMNVSTLELGDSALYLCASSSPGTAYEQYFGPGTRLTVT.

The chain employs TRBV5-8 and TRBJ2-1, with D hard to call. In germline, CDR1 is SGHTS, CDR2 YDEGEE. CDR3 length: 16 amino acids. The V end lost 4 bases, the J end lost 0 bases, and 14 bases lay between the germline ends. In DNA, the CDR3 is TGTGCCAGCAGCAAGGCCCGACTGAGCTCCTACAATGAGCAGTTCTTC. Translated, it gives CASSKARLSSYNEQFF.

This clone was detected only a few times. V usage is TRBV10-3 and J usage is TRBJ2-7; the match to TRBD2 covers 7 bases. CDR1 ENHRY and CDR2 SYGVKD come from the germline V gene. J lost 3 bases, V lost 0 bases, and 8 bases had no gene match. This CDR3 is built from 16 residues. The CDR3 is CAISESGRALNYEQYF. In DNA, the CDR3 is TGTGCCATCAGTGAGTCGGGGAGGGCTCTAAACTACGAGCAGTACTTC.